This T cell receptor (beta chain) was profiled in a study of post-analysis software for immune sequencing data. Findings and limits, study-wide: Among 5 or 6 TRBV segments more frequent in patients than controls were TRBV5-6, TRBV5-1 and TRBV20-1.

Carried by the TCR beta cDNA libraries were unique molecular identifiers. TCRdb itself ran the PCR reads through MiXCR, one entry per CDR3 protein. The profile covers 650,000 to 850,000 distinct CDR3 sequences, with around 50% appearing a single time and approximately 4.4% taken by the ten largest. The V gene lost 1 base and the J gene lost 13 bases, with 11 bases spanning the gap. This CDR3 comprises 11 residues. The germline CDR1 and CDR2 sequences are DFQATT and SNEGSKA (reference sequence). A note on this clonotype: Its antigen remains unknown.

The V call is TRBV20-1, the J call TRBJ2-1; the D gene is possibly TRBD1 (6 bases). The specimen sequenced was blood. The source is a girl between 5 and 17 years old with multiple sclerosis. The CDR3 sequence: CSARVRDTQFF. CDR3 DNA sequence: TGCAGTGCTAGAGTAAGGGACACTCAGTTCTTC.